The 32 T cell receptor beta chains below come from one sample, sequenced in a study of blood T cell repertoires in COVID-19. Assay used: immunoSEQ multiplex PCR; TCRdb lists only in-frame clones, some missing. Of 100,000 to 110,000 clones listed, 80% to 90% are singletons. Material for sequencing was peripheral blood. The receptors were sampled from a human donor in a cohort sampled during active COVID-19.

The chain employs TRBV18 and TRBJ2-7; weak D call: TRBD1 (6 bases). Looked up from germline, CDR1 is KGHSH and CDR2 is LQKENI. Trimming pared 4 bases from V and 5 bases from J, leaving 15 bases between. The CDR3 totals 14 residues. The CDR3 is CASSRNTGINEQYF. The DNA of the CDR3 is TGTGCCAGCTCACGTAATACAGGGATCAACGAGCAGTACTTC.

This clone has more than one count but fewer than ten. This chain joins TRBV4-2 and TRBJ1-2; 8 bases map to TRBD1. J gave up 5 bases and V 3 bases, and 20 bases lay outside the gene matches. The germline V gene encodes CDR1 LGHNA and CDR2 YNFKEQ. The CDR3 has 19 amino acids. In DNA, the CDR3 is TGTGCCAGCAGCCACTACGGTCGTCCCCAGGGGGCCTTGTATTATGGCTACACCTTC. This sequence encodes CASSHYGRPQGALYYGYTF.

The genes are TRBV14 and TRBJ2-1, with 8 bases identical to TRBD1. The germline CDR1 and CDR2 sequences are SGHDN and FVKESK. Germline trimming cut 4 bases from V and 9 bases from J; bases unmatched to any gene: 5. CDR3 length: 13 amino acids. The CDR3 nucleotides read TGTGCCAGCAGCCTGCAGGGGGCGGGTGAGCAGTTCTTC. Protein product: CASSLQGAGEQFF. The full variable domain, its missing parts supplied by reference TRBV14 and TRBJ2-1, is EAGVTQFPSHSVIEKGQTVTLRCDPISGHDNLYWYRRVMGKEIKFLLHFVKESKQDESGMPNNRFLAERTGGTYSTLKVQPAELEDSGVYFCASSLQGAGEQFFGPGTRLTVL.

The chain links TRBV13 to TRBJ2-1; D is ambiguous. Germline CDR1 is PRHDT and CDR2 is FYEKMQ (reference sequence). Trimming pared 3 bases from V and 3 bases from J, leaving 12 bases between. This CDR3 is 15 amino acids long. CDR3 sequence: CASSFYRSFYNEQFF. The CDR3 coding sequence is TGTGCCAGCAGCTTCTACCGATCCTTCTACAATGAGCAGTTCTTC.

J is TRBJ2-5 and V is TRBV5-1; TRBD2 agrees at 8 bases. The J segment lost 5 bases and the V segment lost 4 bases, leaving 4 bases of the junction unmatched. Per the germline V gene, CDR1 is SGHRS and CDR2 is YFSETQ. The CDR3 is made up of 13 amino acids. The CDR3 DNA sequence: TGCGCCAGCAGCCCCCGGGGGGGGGAGACCCAGTACTTC. Amino acid sequence: CASSPRGGETQYF. The full variable domain, rest sourced from reference TRBV5-1 and TRBJ2-5, is KAGVTQTPRYLIKTRGQQVTLSCSPISGHRSVSWYQQTPGQGLQFLFEYFSETQRNKGNFPGRFSGRQFSNSRSEMNVSTLELGDSALYLCASSPRGGETQYFGPGTRLLVL.

J is TRBJ1-2 and V is TRBV28, with D tentatively TRBD1 (5 bases). CDR3 length: 12 residues. Germline-derived CDR1 and CDR2 are MDHEN and SYDVKM. Between the trimmed V and J ends, which lost 4 bases and 4 bases, there was a span of 7 bases. For the CDR3, the DNA is TGTGCCAGCAGTTCCGGGGGCTATGGCTACACCTTC. The encoded protein is CASSSGGYGYTF.

The rearrangement links TRBV6-2 or TRBV6-3 to TRBJ2-1; TRBD2 agrees at 14 bases. Germline lookup yields CDR1 MNHEY and CDR2 SVGEGT. This CDR3 has 15 amino acids. Unmatched junction bases numbered 2, after V lost 4 bases and J lost 6 bases. The CDR3 sequence: CASSSGTSGSNEQFF. As DNA, the CDR3 is TGTGCCAGCAGTTCCGGGACTAGCGGGAGCAATGAGCAGTTCTTC.

The J gene is TRBJ2-1, the V gene TRBV29-1; TRBD2 aligns across 10 bases. The CDR3 spans 14 residues. Germline-derived CDR1 and CDR2 are SQVTM and ANQGSEA. J lost 6 bases, V lost 2 bases, and 4 bases had no gene match. The CDR3 DNA reads TGCAGCGTTGAACTAGCGGGAGTTAGCAATGAGCAGTTCTTC. Encoded protein: CSVELAGVSNEQFF.

CDR3 in amino acids: CASTKTGWDNEQFF. CDR3 in DNA: TGTGCCAGCACAAAGACAGGGTGGGACAATGAGCAGTTCTTC. This chain connects TRBV28 to TRBJ2-1, with 7 nucleotides matching TRBD1. V was pared by 7 bases and J by 5 bases, with 8 bases of the junction left unmatched. Germline V lookup: CDR1 MDHEN, CDR2 SYDVKM. CDR3 length: 14 residues. Variable domain in full (rest from reference TRBV28 and TRBJ2-1): DVKVTQSSRYLVKRTGEKVFLECVQDMDHENMFWYRQDPGLGLRLIYFSYDVKMKEKGDIPEGYSVSREKKERFSLILESASTNQTSMYLCASTKTGWDNEQFFGPGTRLTVL.

The chain employs TRBV9 and TRBJ1-5; maybe TRBD1 (5 bases). V was shortened by 7 bases and J by 6 bases, with 11 bases between the two germline ends. Per the germline V gene, CDR1 is SGDLS and CDR2 is YYNGEE. The CDR3 extends over 12 amino acids. CDR3 sequence: CASGGLGQPQHF. The CDR3 region has the DNA TGTGCCAGCGGGGGGTTGGGTCAGCCCCAGCATTTT.

This clone is a singleton in its sample. CDR3 residues: CASRLTGVTGELFF. Here the CDR3 DNA reads TGTGCCAGCAGACTCACAGGGGTCACCGGGGAGCTGTTTTTT. The rearrangement links TRBV7-9 to TRBJ2-2, with 7 bases lining up with TRBD1. In germline, CDR1 is SEHNR, CDR2 FQNEAQ (reference sequence). The CDR3 is 14 amino acids. Losses at the gene ends were 6 bases for V and 4 bases for J; bases not matched to a gene: 5. Full variable domain (rest looked up from reference TRBV7-9 and TRBJ2-2): DTGVSQNPRHKITKRGQNVTFRCDPISEHNRLYWYRQTLGQGPEFLTYFQNEAQLEKSRLLSDRFSAERPKGSFSTLEIQRTEQGDSAMYLCASRLTGVTGELFFGEGSRLTVL.

J is TRBJ2-1 and V is TRBV5-1, with D possibly being TRBD2 (5 bases). Germline CDR1 SGHRS, CDR2 YFSETQ. Trimming cost V 3 bases and J 0 bases, with 10 bases left between them. The CDR3 is 15 residues long. The DNA for the CDR3 is TGCGCCAGCAGCTCGGACTTGATCTCCTACAATGAGCAGTTCTTC. It specifies CASSSDLISYNEQFF.

The chain joins TRBV7-6 to TRBJ2-7; perhaps TRBD1 as D (6 bases). The germline V gene has CDR1 SGHVS and CDR2 FNYEAQ. The V and J ends lost 4 bases and 6 bases respectively, with 16 bases between them. The CDR3 sequence is 14 residues long. This CDR3 is CASSWALGAGEQYF. CDR3 sequence (DNA): TGTGCCAGCAGCTGGGCGCTGGGGGCGGGCGAGCAGTACTTC. Full variable domain (missing parts from reference TRBV7-6 and TRBJ2-7): GAGVSQSPRYKVTKRGQDVALRCDPISGHVSLYWYRQALGQGPEFLTYFNYEAQQDKSGLPNDRFSAERPEGSISTLTIQRTEQRDSAMYRCASSWALGAGEQYFGPGTRLTVT.

The chain is built from TRBV11-3 and TRBJ2-2; 8 bases match TRBD1. CDR1 SGHNT and CDR2 YENEEA come from the germline V gene. The CDR3 extends over 17 amino acids. V shed 5 bases and J 5 bases; nucleotides not matched to a gene: 13. The CDR3 nucleotides read TGTGCCAGCAGCCGAGCCGACAGGGGACGTGGTACCGGGGAGCTGTTTTTT. It translates to CASSRADRGRGTGELFF.

This chain uses TRBV6-4 with TRBJ1-6; no clear D. V was pared by 2 bases and J by 9 bases, with 11 bases between. Germline lookup yields CDR1 MRHNA and CDR2 SNTAGT. The CDR3 loop spans 14 amino acids. In DNA form, the CDR3 reads TGTGCCAGCAGTGACCGTGAGGGCGGTTCACCCCTCCACTTT. Residues: CASSDREGGSPLHF.

This clone occurred a few times. The chain employs TRBV10-2 and TRBJ2-7; tentative D call: TRBD1 (6 bases). In germline, CDR1 is WSHSY, CDR2 SAAADI. The CDR3 length is 13 residues. Trimming stripped 6 bases from V and 4 bases from J, with 13 bases between. The CDR3 sequence: CASSNTGRYEQYF. The CDR3 DNA reads TGCGCCAGCAGCAACACAGGGAGATACGAGCAGTACTTC.

The rearrangement uses TRBV6-6 and TRBJ2-1, with 14 bases that match TRBD2. V trimming: 5 bases; J trimming: 0 bases; junction bases outside the gene matches: 9. The germline V gene has CDR1 MNHNY and CDR2 SVGAGI (reference sequence). The CDR3 totals 19 residues. CDR3 DNA sequence: TGTGCCAGCAGTCGAGGACTAGCGGGAGGCCCGAGCTCCTACAATGAGCAGTTCTTC. The encoded protein is CASSRGLAGGPSSYNEQFF.

DNA of the CDR3: TGTGCCAGCAGCTTAGTCCGGACAGCCAAGGTATACGAGCAGTACTTC. Encoded protein: CASSLVRTAKVYEQYF. The genes are TRBV11-2 and TRBJ2-7; weak D call: TRBD1 (6 bases). Germline CDR1 is SGHAT and CDR2 is FQNNGV. Trimming removed 1 base from V and 4 bases from J, with 17 bases in between. This CDR3 has 16 residues.

The gene calls are TRBV10-3 and TRBJ2-1; TRBD1 aligns across 11 bases. V lost 0 bases and J lost 7; bases outside the gene matches: 8. Germline CDR1 is ENHRY and CDR2 is SYGVKD. CDR3 size: 17 residues. The CDR3 sequence is CAISESNPGQGGNEQFF. The DNA of the CDR3 is TGTGCCATCAGTGAGTCAAATCCGGGACAGGGGGGGAATGAGCAGTTCTTC.

The chain joins TRBV28 to TRBJ1-5; perhaps TRBD1 as D (5 bases). Germline V gives CDR1 MDHEN, CDR2 SYDVKM. The CDR3 covers 13 residues. Trimming shortened V by 8 bases and J by 3 bases, and 11 bases separated the two germline ends. The CDR3 loop is CASLAGVNQPQHF. The CDR3 DNA reads TGTGCCAGCCTAGCGGGGGTCAATCAGCCCCAGCATTTT.

The rearrangement links TRBV11-2 to TRBJ1-1, with TRBD1 matching 7 bases. This CDR3 is built from 15 residues. Germline V gene data show CDR1 as SGHAT and CDR2 as FQNNGV. The J segment lost 4 bases and the V segment lost 2 bases, leaving 7 bases of the junction unmatched. Here the CDR3 DNA reads TGTGCCAGCAGCTTAAGGGGGCGGAAAGGCACTGAAGCTTTCTTT. It codes for CASSLRGRKGTEAFF.

The genes are TRBV5-6 and TRBJ1-2; TRBD1 aligns across 8 bases. Trimming removed 0 bases from V and 4 bases from J; junction bases left unmatched: 5. Looked up from germline, CDR1 is SGHDT and CDR2 is YYEEEE. The CDR3 has 15 residues. The CDR3 loop reads CASSLGDRSPYGYTF. In DNA form, the CDR3 reads TGTGCCAGCAGCTTGGGGGACAGGTCCCCCTATGGCTACACCTTC.

The chain employs TRBV4-2 and TRBJ2-1; the D is unclear. The CDR3 runs to 15 residues. The V gene's germline CDR1 is LGHNA and CDR2 YNFKEQ. V was trimmed by 0 bases and J by 5 bases, leaving 11 bases between them. CDR3 protein: CASSQDIPVDNEQFF. DNA of the CDR3: TGTGCCAGCAGCCAAGATATCCCCGTCGACAATGAGCAGTTCTTC.

This chain joins TRBV7-2 and TRBJ2-7; D may be TRBD2 (7 bases). Germline V gene sequence: CDR1 SGHTA, CDR2 FQGNSA. The length of the CDR3 is 15 residues. Trimming left V 4 bases short and J 3 bases short, with 16 bases between. The CDR3 sequence: CASSSKGEGGYEQYF. The CDR3 bases are TGTGCCAGCAGCTCAAAGGGGGAGGGGGGCTACGAGCAGTACTTC. Complete variable domain (other parts from reference TRBV7-2 and TRBJ2-7): GAGVSQSPSNKVTEKGKDVELRCDPISGHTALYWYRQSLGQGLEFLIYFQGNSAPDKSGLPSDRFSAERTGGSVSTLTIQRTQQEDSAVYLCASSSKGEGGYEQYFGPGTRLTVT.

V is TRBV6-4 and J is TRBJ2-1, with D uncertain. The CDR3 totals 14 residues. Trimming took off 1 base at V and 3 bases at J, with 7 bases between the two ends. The V gene's germline CDR1 is MRHNA and CDR2 SNTAGT. The CDR3 nucleotides read TGTGCCAGCAGTGACTGGCCCCTCTACAATGAGCAGTTCTTC. Translating gives CASSDWPLYNEQFF.

This chain uses TRBV5-6 with TRBJ1-4; TRBD1 agrees at 7 bases. The germline V gene encodes CDR1 SGHDT and CDR2 YYEEEE. J lost 5 bases, V lost 4 bases, and 8 bases had no gene match. This CDR3 is 15 amino acids long. This CDR3 reads CASSPWDRRNEKLFF. The DNA for the CDR3 is TGTGCCAGCAGCCCATGGGACAGACGGAATGAAAAACTGTTTTTT.

The chain has TRBV24-1 and TRBJ1-5; D remains unclear. This CDR3 comprises 12 residues. CDR1 is KGHDR and CDR2 is SFDVKD in the germline V gene. V shed 3 bases and J shed 9 bases, with 8 bases lying between them. DNA of the CDR3: TGTGCCACCAGTGATCCGATCGGGCCCCAGCATTTT. Protein: CATSDPIGPQHF.

V gene TRBV5-6 combines with J gene TRBJ1-2; D might be TRBD1 (6 bases). In germline, CDR1 is SGHDT, CDR2 YYEEEE. CDR3 length: 12 amino acids. Trimming cost V 4 bases and J 8 bases, with 12 bases left between them. In DNA form, the CDR3 reads TGTGCCAGCAGCCCACGGACAGACGGCTACACCTTC. Translating gives CASSPRTDGYTF.

The chain employs TRBV6-5 and TRBJ1-1; D might be TRBD1 (5 bases). Trimming left V 7 bases short and J 1 base short, with 10 bases between. The CDR3 is 13 amino acids. CDR1 MNHEY and CDR2 SVGAGI come from the germline V gene. CDR3: CASIIRANTEAFF. CDR3 sequence (DNA): TGTGCCAGCATTATCAGGGCGAACACTGAAGCTTTCTTT.

This rearrangement joins TRBV6-5 to TRBJ2-7; D call uncertain. The CDR3 consists of 13 residues. The V end lost 5 bases, the J end lost 5 bases, and 13 bases lay between the germline ends. Germline CDR1 reads MNHEY; CDR2 reads SVGAGI. The CDR3 loop is CASSLRDQDEQYF. As DNA, the CDR3 is TGTGCCAGCAGTCTACGAGATCAGGACGAGCAGTACTTC.

This clone was seen only once. The rearrangement joins TRBV7-9 to TRBJ2-2; D might be TRBD2 (6 bases). V lost 0 bases to trimming and J lost 4 bases, with 12 bases between them. The CDR3 runs to 16 residues. In germline, CDR1 is SEHNR, CDR2 FQNEAQ (reference sequence). The chain's CDR3 is CASSLASGVATGELFF. DNA of the CDR3: TGTGCCAGCAGCTTAGCATCGGGGGTGGCCACCGGGGAGCTGTTTTTT.

The V call is TRBV15, the J call TRBJ1-4; 7 positions agree with TRBD1. The CDR3 consists of 15 residues. J lost 4 bases, V lost 5 bases, and 7 bases had no gene match. The V gene's germline CDR1 is LNHNV and CDR2 YYDKDF (reference sequence). The CDR3 spells CATSPRTGNNEKLFF. The CDR3 nucleotides read TGTGCCACCAGCCCCCGGACAGGAAATAATGAAAAACTGTTTTTT.